These 28 T cell receptor beta chains came from one sample sequenced in a study of T cells after posttransplantation cyclophosphamide. TCRdb's table, derived via immunoSEQ multiplex PCR, lists solely in-frame clones and lacks some. Of about 21,000 clones in the sample, approximately 98% were seen once. Sequences were obtained from naive CD8+ T cells sorted from PBMCs. All receptors come from a man aged 35 to 55 in good health, CMV-negative, and a related stem cell transplant donor.

This clone was recorded once. This chain connects TRBV27 to TRBJ2-7; the match to TRBD2 covers 9 bases. The CDR3 spans 16 residues. V trimming: 5 bases; J trimming: 0 bases; junction bases outside the gene matches: 8. CDR1 is MNHEY and CDR2 is SMNVEV in the germline V gene (reference sequence). CDR3 coding DNA: TGTGCCAGCAGTCTTAGGGCACTAGCGGGCTCCTACGAGCAGTACTTC. This gives the protein CASSLRALAGSYEQYF.

CDR3 sequence: CASSQETTHYEQYF. The CDR3 DNA sequence: TGTGCCAGCAGCCAAGAGACTACCCACTACGAGCAGTACTTC. V and J are TRBV4-2 and TRBJ2-7; D perhaps matches TRBD2 (5 bases). CDR3 length: 14 residues. Germline loops: CDR1 LGHNA, CDR2 YNFKEQ. Between the trimmed V and J ends, which lost 0 bases and 3 bases, there was a span of 9 bases.

The genes are TRBV5-6 and TRBJ2-3; D is perhaps TRBD2 (5 bases). This CDR3 comprises 13 residues. The V gene's germline CDR1 is SGHDT and CDR2 YYEEEE. The V and J ends lost 5 bases and 6 bases respectively, with 13 bases between them. The CDR3 coding sequence is TGTGCCAGCAGTTACGGACTGGGGGATACGCAGTATTTT. It codes for CASSYGLGDTQYF.

This sequence joins TRBV28 and TRBJ1-2; D unclear. With 3 bases removed from V and 3 bases from J, the gap between germline ends came to 17 bases. Germline loops: CDR1 MDHEN, CDR2 SYDVKM. The CDR3 extends over 16 amino acids. The CDR3 region has the DNA TGTGCCAGCAGTTTGGCCGGTAACGGACTTTACTATGGCTACACCTTC. Amino acids: CASSLAGNGLYYGYTF.

The genes are TRBV27 and TRBJ2-3; D is perhaps TRBD1 (6 bases). V shed 9 bases and J shed 0 bases, with 13 bases lying between them. The CDR3 loop spans 14 amino acids. Germline assignment: CDR1 MNHEY and CDR2 SMNVEV (reference sequence). CDR3 bases: TGTGCCAGGCCAACAGGGTTTAGCACAGATACGCAGTATTTT. It translates to CARPTGFSTDTQYF.

V usage is TRBV29-1 and J usage is TRBJ2-7; D is perhaps TRBD1 (5 bases). Germline V CDR1 and CDR2: SQVTM, ANQGSEA. Trimming cost V 6 bases and J 8 bases, with 14 bases left between them. The CDR3 consists of 11 residues. CDR3 coding DNA: TGCAGCGTGATGACACAGGCCCAGCAGTACTTC. Translated, it gives CSVMTQAQQYF.

The V gene is TRBV30, the J gene TRBJ1-4; D remains unclear. Germline lookup yields CDR1 GTSNPN and CDR2 SVGIG (reference sequence). The CDR3 contains 16 residues. Trimming pared 0 bases from V and 8 bases from J, leaving 19 bases between. In DNA form, the CDR3 reads TGTGCCTGGAGTGTTGAGGGAAGGGTACTAGGAGAAAAACTGTTTTTT. Amino acid sequence: CAWSVEGRVLGEKLFF.

This sequence joins TRBV2 and TRBJ1-2; 7 positions agree with TRBD1. V trimming: 11 bases; J trimming: 3 bases; junction bases outside the gene matches: 24. The CDR3 sequence is 18 residues long. Germline loops: CDR1 SNHLY, CDR2 FYNNEI. CDR3 nucleotide sequence: TGTGCCTGTATCGAAACAGGGGCCGTATCGAGGCTTGACTATGGCTACACCTTC. Protein sequence: CACIETGAVSRLDYGYTF.

The chain links TRBV5-4 to TRBJ2-1; 8 nucleotides align to TRBD1. J lost 2 bases, V lost 4 bases, and 5 bases had no gene match. The germline gives CDR1 SGHNT, CDR2 YYREEE (reference sequence). The CDR3 is 15 residues long. DNA of the CDR3: TGTGCCAGCAGCCGAAACAGGGGGACCTACAATGAGCAGTTCTTC. As protein: CASSRNRGTYNEQFF.

This rearrangement joins TRBV9 to TRBJ1-1; D is perhaps TRBD1 (5 bases). The CDR3 is made up of 14 amino acids. The germline V gene encodes CDR1 SGDLS and CDR2 YYNGEE. Trimming removed 0 bases at V and 5 bases at J, with 11 bases between. The CDR3 loop reads CASSVGGGRTEAFF. The CDR3 coding sequence is TGTGCCAGCAGCGTAGGGGGGGGACGGACTGAAGCTTTCTTT. The full variable domain, rest sourced from reference TRBV9 and TRBJ1-1, is DSGVTQTPKHLITATGQRVTLRCSPRSGDLSVYWYQQSLDQGLQFLIQYYNGEERAKGNILERFSAQQFPDLHSELNLSSLELGDSALYFCASSVGGGRTEAFFGQGTRLTVV.

The rearrangement links TRBV7-9 to TRBJ2-7; no clear D gene. Trimming took 5 bases from V and 7 from J, leaving 18 bases between them. This CDR3 is 14 amino acids long. CDR1 is SEHNR and CDR2 is FQNEAQ in the germline V gene (reference sequence). The CDR3 DNA is TGTGCCAGCAGCCAAATTAACCCTTCGAGGGAGCAGTACTTC. As protein: CASSQINPSREQYF. Full variable domain (outside the CDR3, taken from reference TRBV7-9 and TRBJ2-7): DTGVSQNPRHKITKRGQNVTFRCDPISEHNRLYWYRQTLGQGPEFLTYFQNEAQLEKSRLLSDRFSAERPKGSFSTLEIQRTEQGDSAMYLCASSQINPSREQYFGPGTRLTVT.

The rearrangement links TRBV27 to TRBJ2-7, with 13 bases matching TRBD2. CDR3 length equals 17 residues. Germline CDR1 and CDR2: MNHEY and SMNVEV (reference sequence). V dropped 3 bases and J dropped 6; count of bases not matched to a gene: 11. CDR3 protein: CASSFLLAGGIRSEQYF. The CDR3 DNA follows: TGTGCCAGCAGTTTTTTACTAGCGGGAGGGATCAGGTCCGAGCAGTACTTC.

The genes are TRBV9 and TRBJ2-5, with 7 bases identical to TRBD1. J lost 3 bases, V lost 0 bases, and 5 bases had no gene match. The CDR3 has 15 residues. From germline, CDR1 is SGDLS and CDR2 YYNGEE. The CDR3 spells CASSVGLGTEETQYF. The CDR3 DNA is TGTGCCAGCAGCGTAGGTCTCGGGACAGAAGAGACCCAGTACTTC.

This rearrangement joins TRBV19 to TRBJ2-5, with 7 bases matching TRBD2. This CDR3 is built from 15 residues. Germline trimming cut 5 bases from V and 2 bases from J; bases unmatched to any gene: 8. In germline, CDR1 is LNHDA, CDR2 SQIVND (reference sequence). CDR3 in DNA: TGTGCCAGTAGTCCGCTCACTAGCGTACAAGAGACCCAGTACTTC. It translates to CASSPLTSVQETQYF.

The chain couples TRBV18 to TRBJ2-5, with 8 positions matching TRBD2. Trimming removed 0 bases from V and 4 bases from J; junction bases left unmatched: 1. The CDR3 runs to 14 residues. CDR1 KGHSH and CDR2 LQKENI come from the germline V gene. Here the CDR3 DNA reads TGTGCCAGCTCACCACCCGGACTAGCAGAGACCCAGTACTTC. Protein sequence: CASSPPGLAETQYF.

This chain uses TRBV30 with TRBJ1-1, with D possibly TRBD1 on 6 matching bases. CDR1 is GTSNPN, CDR2 SVGIG, per germline (reference sequence). V gave up 4 bases and J gave up 7 bases, with 16 bases separating them. There are 13 residues in the CDR3. DNA for the CDR3: TGTGCCTGGAAAAAGGGGGTCTTATATGAAGCTTTCTTT. Its translation: CAWKKGVLYEAFF.

V is TRBV28 and J is TRBJ2-5; 8 positions match TRBD2. V was clipped by 7 bases and J by 4 bases; unmatched bases: 5. The CDR3 spans 13 residues. From germline, CDR1 is MDHEN and CDR2 SYDVKM. In nucleotides, the CDR3 is TGTGCCAGCATCGCGGGGGGAATAGAGACCCAGTACTTC. Amino acid sequence: CASIAGGIETQYF. Combining the CDR3 with reference TRBV28 and TRBJ2-5 gives the whole variable domain DVKVTQSSRYLVKRTGEKVFLECVQDMDHENMFWYRQDPGLGLRLIYFSYDVKMKEKGDIPEGYSVSREKKERFSLILESASTNQTSMYLCASIAGGIETQYFGPGTRLLVL.

This clone was recorded only once. This chain uses TRBV7-9 with TRBJ1-4; 9 nucleotides line up with TRBD1. Germline assignment: CDR1 SEHNR and CDR2 FQNEAQ (reference sequence). This CDR3 is built from 14 residues. J gave up 10 bases and V 0 bases, and 3 bases lay outside the gene matches. CDR3 in DNA: TGTGCCAGCAGCTTAGCACAGGGGGCTGGAAAACTGTTTTTT. It is translated as CASSLAQGAGKLFF.

In regard to this clone: One junction end disagrees with the germline gene, perhaps due to a read error. This rearrangement joins TRBV7-7 to TRBJ2-7; maybe TRBD2 (6 bases). The CDR3 sequence is 15 residues long. Germline V gives CDR1 SSHAT, CDR2 FNYEAQ (reference sequence). The CDR3 sequence: CASSLRFGSSYEQYF. CDR3 nucleotide sequence: TGTGCTAGCAGCTTACGGTTCGGGAGCTCCTACGAGCAGTACTTC.

The chain joins TRBV7-9 to TRBJ2-5, with D unclear. The V gene's germline CDR1 is SEHNR and CDR2 FQNEAQ (reference sequence). This CDR3 is built from 15 residues. Between the trimmed V and J ends, which lost 5 bases and 2 bases, there was a span of 15 bases. CDR3 region: CASSLEFSNQETQYF. CDR3 DNA: TGTGCCAGCAGCCTCGAGTTCTCGAATCAAGAGACCCAGTACTTC.

The CDR3 DNA reads TGTGCCAGCAGCTTGGGTACAGGGGGCTCTGAAGCTTTCTTT. It specifies CASSLGTGGSEAFF. The V gene is TRBV11-3, the J gene TRBJ1-1; 9 nucleotides line up with TRBD1. This CDR3 has 14 residues. V was clipped by 3 bases and J by 6 bases; unmatched bases: 5. The germline gives CDR1 SGHNT, CDR2 YENEEA.

CDR3 coding DNA: TGTGCCAGCAGCCCCTTAGCGGTGAGCTCCTACAATGAGCAGTTCTTC. Amino acid sequence: CASSPLAVSSYNEQFF. The J gene is TRBJ2-1, the V gene TRBV14, with a weak D call TRBD2 (6 bases). The CDR3 spans 16 residues. Germline CDR1 is SGHDN and CDR2 is FVKESK. Trimming cost V 4 bases and J 0 bases, with 13 bases left between them.

J is TRBJ2-2 and V is TRBV29-1; 9 nucleotides line up with TRBD2. Looked up from germline, CDR1 is SQVTM and CDR2 is ANQGSEA. The CDR3 has 17 amino acids. Unmatched junction bases numbered 9, after V lost 0 bases and J lost 4 bases. The CDR3 coding sequence is TGCAGCGTTGAAGATCCCGGTCTAGCGGGAATCACCGGGGAGCTGTTTTTT. This codes for CSVEDPGLAGITGELFF.

V gene TRBV13 combines with J gene TRBJ1-1, with D perhaps TRBD1 (5 bases). Germline V lookup: CDR1 PRHDT, CDR2 FYEKMQ (reference sequence). The ends were cut back, 3 bases at V and 2 bases at J, with 7 bases in the middle. CDR3 length: 13 amino acids. The chain's CDR3 is CASSFQGNTEAFF. The CDR3 DNA sequence: TGTGCCAGCAGCTTTCAGGGTAACACTGAAGCTTTCTTT. The whole variable domain, remainder taken from reference TRBV13 and TRBJ1-1, is AAGVIQSPRHLIKEKRETATLKCYPIPRHDTVYWYQQGPGQDPQFLISFYEKMQSDKGSIPDRFSAQQFSDYHSELNMSSLELGDSALYFCASSFQGNTEAFFGQGTRLTVV.

The chain is built from TRBV7-3 and TRBJ2-3, with TRBD1 identical over 9 bases. The CDR3 consists of 15 residues. Germline V gene sequence: CDR1 SGHTA, CDR2 FQGTGA. The J segment lost 3 bases and the V segment lost 6 bases, leaving 7 bases of the junction unmatched. CDR3 DNA sequence: TGTGCCAGCAGTCTTACAGGGGGCGGGACAGATACGCAGTATTTT. This translates into CASSLTGGGTDTQYF. Drawing the rest from reference TRBV7-3 and TRBJ2-3, the complete variable domain is GAGVSQTPSNKVTEKGKYVELRCDPISGHTALYWYRQSLGQGPEFLIYFQGTGAADDSGLPNDRFFAVRPEGSVSTLKIQRTERGDSAVYLCASSLTGGGTDTQYFGPGTRLTVL.

The chain uses TRBV10-3 and TRBJ2-1; unclear D gene. Per the germline V gene, CDR1 is ENHRY and CDR2 is SYGVKD. V was trimmed by 2 bases and J by 0 bases, leaving 5 bases between them. The CDR3 runs 14 residues. The CDR3 DNA follows: TGTGCCATCAGTGAGGTTAGCTCCTACAATGAGCAGTTCTTC. Protein: CAISEVSSYNEQFF.

This sequence joins TRBV6-5 and TRBJ1-5, with TRBD1 as a possible D gene (5 bases). The CDR3 runs to 15 residues. V lost 6 bases, J lost 3 bases, and 15 bases lay in between. CDR1 is MNHEY and CDR2 is SVGAGI in the germline V gene. The CDR3: CASRADRFYNQPQHF. DNA for the CDR3: TGTGCCAGCAGAGCCGACAGATTTTACAATCAGCCCCAGCATTTT.

The CDR3 spells CASSLISDTQYF. The CDR3 DNA is TGTGCCAGCAGCTTAATTTCGGATACGCAGTATTTT. The genes are TRBV7-9 and TRBJ2-3, with D unresolved. V lost 2 bases, J lost 6 bases, and 6 bases lay in between. The CDR3 runs to 12 residues. In germline, CDR1 is SEHNR, CDR2 FQNEAQ (reference sequence).